The 27 T cell receptor beta chains below all came from one sample that was sequenced in a study of CD8 T cells in ankylosing spondylitis. Using its own MiXCR run on the 5' RACE reads, TCRdb lists one record per CDR3 protein. This table has 250,000 to 300,000 distinct CDR3 sequences, 15% to 20% appearing once. Sequences were obtained from blood, either unsorted or a sorted T cell fraction (not recorded which). The receptors originated from a male donor with ankylosing spondylitis or in good health (not recorded which).

This chain links TRBV12-3 or TRBV12-4 with TRBJ2-2; 12 positions match TRBD2. This CDR3 spans 17 amino acids. V lost 3 bases, J lost 0 bases, and 2 bases stayed unmatched. In DNA, the CDR3 is TGTGCCAGCAGTTTTTCTAGCGGGGGGGCGAACACCGGGGAGCTGTTTTTT. Protein sequence: CASSFSSGGANTGELFF.

This sequence joins TRBV12-3 or TRBV12-4 and TRBJ2-1; TRBD2 aligns across 11 bases. V dropped 1 base and J dropped 8; count of bases not matched to a gene: 7. The CDR3 runs to 16 residues. Here the CDR3 DNA reads TGTGCCAGCAGTTTAGGCTTGACTAGCGGGAAGGATGAGCAGTTCTTC. It is translated as CASSLGLTSGKDEQFF.

This clonotype was detected a few times. V and J are TRBV20-1 and TRBJ2-3; unclear D gene. The V gene lost 1 base and the J gene lost 7 bases, with 9 bases spanning the gap. The CDR3 is made up of 12 amino acids. CDR1 DFQATT and CDR2 SNEGSKA come from the germline V gene (reference sequence). The CDR3 DNA reads as TGCAGTGCTAGAGTAGTGGGATATACGCAGTATTTT. Protein: CSARVVGYTQYF.

This clonotype was observed a handful of times. The V call is TRBV20-1, the J call TRBJ2-5; maybe TRBD2 (6 bases). Trimming took off 1 base at V and 4 bases at J, with 19 bases between the two ends. Germline-derived CDR1 and CDR2 are DFQATT and SNEGSKA (reference sequence). This CDR3 is built from 16 residues. The CDR3 region is CSARGRGLKFGETQYF. The CDR3 DNA reads TGCAGTGCTAGAGGTCGGGGACTCAAGTTCGGAGAGACCCAGTACTTC.

This clonotype has ten or more counts. This chain joins TRBV20-1 and TRBJ2-7; TRBD2 agrees at 9 bases. The trim removed 3 bases at V and 2 bases at J, leaving 8 bases unmatched. This CDR3 comprises 15 residues. Germline CDR1 reads DFQATT; CDR2 reads SNEGSKA (reference sequence). Written as DNA, the CDR3 is TGCAGTGCTAGTAGAAGGACTAGCGACCCCTACGAGCAGTACGTC. Its translation is CSASRRTSDPYEQYV.

This clonotype was counted ten times or more. This chain uses TRBV6-1 with TRBJ2-7; D remains unclear. Germline values: CDR1 MNHNS, CDR2 SASEGT. This CDR3 spans 12 amino acids. V was shortened by 5 bases and J by 1 base, with 6 bases between the two germline ends. The CDR3, as DNA: TGTGCCAGCAGTTCAGGTTCCTACGAGCAGTACGTC. It encodes CASSSGSYEQYV.

The sample holds a few counts of this clonotype. This chain connects TRBV7-8 to TRBJ2-5; D may be TRBD2 (6 bases). V gave up 2 bases and J gave up 4 bases, with 14 bases separating them. Germline values: CDR1 SGHVS, CDR2 FQNEAQ. The CDR3 is made up of 15 amino acids. CDR3 sequence reads: CASSLLGRGGETQYF. CDR3 coding DNA: TGTGCCAGCAGCTTACTCGGGAGAGGAGGAGAGACCCAGTACTTC.

This chain links TRBV12-3 or TRBV12-4 with TRBJ2-2, with D tentatively TRBD1 (6 bases). The germline V and J ends were trimmed by 7 bases and 4 bases, with 16 bases remaining between them. This CDR3 region has 15 residues. The CDR3 region is CASTLDGQPTGELFF. CDR3 nucleotide sequence: TGTGCCAGCACCTTAGATGGACAGCCCACCGGGGAGCTGTTTTTT.

This clonotype came up a few times. V and J are TRBV18 and TRBJ2-7; D might be TRBD1 (5 bases). Germline CDR1 is KGHSH and CDR2 is LQKENI. Trimming removed 5 bases from V and 5 bases from J, with 7 bases in between. This CDR3 has 11 residues. CDR3 nucleotide sequence: TGTGCCAGCTCAGTAGGGGACGAGCAGTACGTC. The encoded protein is CASSVGDEQYV.

There are a few counts of this clonotype. V usage is TRBV27 and J usage is TRBJ1-5, with D perhaps TRBD1 (6 bases). Germline CDR1 MNHEY, CDR2 SMNVEV (reference sequence). Trimming left V 6 bases short and J 0 bases short, with 12 bases between. This CDR3 region has 15 residues. The CDR3 sequence: CASRLRGGSNQPQHF. DNA of the CDR3: TGTGCCAGCAGGTTAAGAGGGGGTAGCAATCAGCCCCAGCATTTT.

This clonotype was seen only a few times. This chain joins TRBV5-1 and TRBJ2-6; no definite D call. The CDR3 loop spans 14 amino acids. Germline assignment: CDR1 SGHRS and CDR2 YFSETQ. V lost 0 bases and J lost 3, with 4 bases in between. As DNA, the CDR3 is TGCGCCAGCAGCTTGGATGGTGGGGCCAACGTCCTGACTTTC. Protein: CASSLDGGANVLTF.

This rearrangement joins TRBV2 to TRBJ2-3; TRBD2 might be the D (5 bases). CDR3 length: 15 amino acids. Germline V lookup: CDR1 SNHLY, CDR2 FYNNEI. Trimming shortened V by 5 bases and J by 2 bases, and 14 bases separated the two germline ends. The CDR3: CASSQQASLTDTQYF. The CDR3 DNA is TGTGCCAGCAGTCAGCAGGCTAGCCTCACAGATACGCAGTATTTT.

This clonotype was recorded a few times. The chain links TRBV6-1 to TRBJ1-1; D is undetermined. Germline V gene data show CDR1 as MNHNS and CDR2 as SASEGT. There are 11 residues in the CDR3. The V end was cut by 3 bases, the J end by 6 bases, with 5 bases between. CDR3 nucleotides: TGTGCCAGCAGTGAGTTGGCTGAAGCTTTCTTT. It encodes CASSELAEAFF.

This clonotype was counted many times. V and J are TRBV28 and TRBJ2-2; no reliable D call. Trimming stripped 6 bases from V and 5 bases from J, with 16 bases between. Germline CDR1 reads MDHEN; CDR2 reads SYDVKM. This CDR3 comprises 15 residues. The CDR3 is CASSSSGEWTGELFF. In DNA, the CDR3 is TGTGCCAGCAGCTCCTCGGGCGAATGGACCGGGGAGCTGTTTTTT.

The J gene is TRBJ2-5, the V gene TRBV12-3 or TRBV12-4, with D maybe TRBD1 (6 bases). CDR3 length equals 15 residues. With 6 bases removed from V and 0 bases from J, the gap between germline ends came to 14 bases. CDR3 region: CASSLHGTYQETQYF. The CDR3 region has the DNA TGTGCCAGCAGCCTCCACGGGACATACCAAGAGACCCAGTACTTC.

This clonotype has at least ten counts. The CDR3 loop reads CASSLFRAGGYNEQFF. The CDR3 DNA reads TGCGCCAGCAGCTTGTTTAGAGCGGGGGGTTACAATGAGCAGTTCTTC. The chain employs TRBV5-1 and TRBJ2-1, with 9 bases aligning to TRBD2. Germline CDR1 reads SGHRS; CDR2 reads YFSETQ. The J segment lost 4 bases and the V segment lost 1 base, leaving 6 bases of the junction unmatched. CDR3 length: 16 amino acids.

This clonotype was observed a handful of times. The chain joins TRBV27 to TRBJ1-6; TRBD1 aligns across 8 bases. V shed 6 bases, J shed 6 bases, and the junction held 13 bases outside the gene matches. The CDR3 is 17 residues long. Germline CDR1 MNHEY, CDR2 SMNVEV (reference sequence). The CDR3 bases are TGTGCCAGCAGGGCTACAGACAGGGGACCTGGTAATTCACCCCTCCACTTT. Encoded protein: CASRATDRGPGNSPLHF.

This clonotype was counted ten times or more. The genes are TRBV6-1 and TRBJ1-5, with D maybe TRBD1 (5 bases). Germline CDR1 MNHNS, CDR2 SASEGT. This CDR3 has 15 residues. V lost 2 bases and J lost 7, with 15 bases in between. The CDR3 DNA follows: TGTGCCAGCAGTGAAATGGCGGGGGTCAACCAGCCCCAGCATTTT. Protein product: CASSEMAGVNQPQHF.

In this sample, this clonotype turned up many times. The chain recombines TRBV15 with TRBJ2-1; 8 bases line up with TRBD2. Germline CDR1 is LNHNV and CDR2 is YYDKDF (reference sequence). J lost 5 bases, V lost 2 bases, and 5 bases had no gene match. CDR3 length: 15 residues. The CDR3 bases are TGTGCCACCAGCAGACCACTAGCGGTTAACAATGAGCAGTTCTTC. Translation: CATSRPLAVNNEQFF.

This clonotype has ten or more counts. The V call is TRBV5-1, the J call TRBJ2-2; 8 bases are a match to TRBD2. V shed 4 bases, J shed 2 bases, and the junction held 4 bases outside the gene matches. The CDR3 length is 15 residues. Per the germline V gene, CDR1 is SGHRS and CDR2 is YFSETQ. This CDR3 is CASSPTSANTGELFF. The CDR3 DNA is TGCGCCAGCAGCCCGACTAGCGCAAACACCGGGGAGCTGTTTTTT.

The J gene is TRBJ2-7, the V gene TRBV6-2 or TRBV6-3; possible D gene TRBD1, 6 bases. The CDR3 sequence is 14 residues long. The ends were cut back, 2 bases at V and 2 bases at J, with 10 bases in the middle. CDR1 and CDR2 from the germline V gene are MNHEY and SVGEGT. CDR3 amino acids: CASSYRDNPYEQYV. As DNA, the CDR3 is TGTGCCAGCAGTTACCGGGACAACCCCTACGAGCAGTACGTC.

This rearrangement joins TRBV28 to TRBJ1-3; D uncertain. There are 15 residues in the CDR3. Trimming left V 3 bases short and J 0 bases short, with 9 bases between. Germline loops: CDR1 MDHEN, CDR2 SYDVKM. The CDR3 loop reads CASSLGGTSGNTIYF. The CDR3 region has the DNA TGTGCCAGCAGTTTGGGCGGAACCTCTGGAAACACCATATATTTT.

The gene calls are TRBV24-1 and TRBJ2-1, with D tentatively TRBD1 (6 bases). Deletions cut 4 bases from V and 7 bases from J, with 13 bases between. Germline V gene data show CDR1 as KGHDR and CDR2 as SFDVKD. The CDR3 has 14 amino acids. The CDR3 DNA is TGTGCCACCAGTGAAGGTCAGGGGTCGAATGAGCAGTTCTTC. It codes for CATSEGQGSNEQFF.

This clonotype was found a few times. The genes are TRBV12-3 or TRBV12-4 and TRBJ2-2; D is perhaps TRBD2 (6 bases). The CDR3 covers 15 residues. Trimming removed 6 bases at V and 0 bases at J, with 11 bases between. CDR3 bases: TGTGCCAGCAGGGTCGGGGGAGCGAACACCGGGGAGCTGTTTTTT. It yields the protein CASRVGGANTGELFF.

This clonotype was counted only a few times. The chain combines TRBV30 with TRBJ2-5, with D possibly TRBD1 on 5 matching bases. The CDR3 contains 13 residues. Trimming removed 5 bases at V and 5 bases at J, with 15 bases between. CDR1 and CDR2 (germline): GTSNPN, SVGIG (reference sequence). Here the CDR3 DNA reads TGTGCCTGGGTCCAGGGCTTCGGCGAGACCCAGTACTTC. This encodes CAWVQGFGETQYF.

This clonotype has just a few counts. V and J are TRBV14 and TRBJ1-5; D is ambiguous. V lost 5 bases and J lost 2, with 16 bases in between. CDR3 length equals 16 residues. Germline CDR1 SGHDN, CDR2 FVKESK. CDR3 coding DNA: TGTGCCAGCAGCAAAGCCGTCGTCCAGGGCAATCAGCCCCAGCATTTT. Its translation: CASSKAVVQGNQPQHF.

Here the CDR3 DNA reads TGTGCCAGCAGCTTTACAGGGGGCGCGGCAGATACGCAGTATTTT. Amino acids: CASSFTGGAADTQYF. The genes are TRBV7-8 and TRBJ2-3; 9 nucleotides line up with TRBD1. V lost 3 bases and J lost 4; bases outside the gene matches: 5. Germline V gene lookup returns CDR1 SGHVS and CDR2 FQNEAQ. The CDR3 runs to 15 residues.